What follows describes a single T cell receptor (beta chain). In germline, CDR1 is MNHEY, CDR2 SMNVEV (reference sequence). The CDR3 has 14 residues. Trimming stripped 5 bases from V and 1 base from J, with 12 bases between. Using immunoSEQ multiplex PCR, the repertoire was profiled, and TCRdb retains in-frame clones only, with some absent. The table has 130,000 or so clones, 92% seen once; the top ten hold 2% to 2.5%. The data belong to a study of control samples from healthy donors and cancer patients. Material for sequencing was blood. The chain has TRBV27 and TRBJ2-7; D is ambiguous. The receptor comes from a woman aged 45 to 65 in good health. CDR3 DNA: TGTGCCAGCAGTCCCGGACGGGTTTCCTACGAGCAGTACTTC. This gives the protein CASSPGRVSYEQYF.